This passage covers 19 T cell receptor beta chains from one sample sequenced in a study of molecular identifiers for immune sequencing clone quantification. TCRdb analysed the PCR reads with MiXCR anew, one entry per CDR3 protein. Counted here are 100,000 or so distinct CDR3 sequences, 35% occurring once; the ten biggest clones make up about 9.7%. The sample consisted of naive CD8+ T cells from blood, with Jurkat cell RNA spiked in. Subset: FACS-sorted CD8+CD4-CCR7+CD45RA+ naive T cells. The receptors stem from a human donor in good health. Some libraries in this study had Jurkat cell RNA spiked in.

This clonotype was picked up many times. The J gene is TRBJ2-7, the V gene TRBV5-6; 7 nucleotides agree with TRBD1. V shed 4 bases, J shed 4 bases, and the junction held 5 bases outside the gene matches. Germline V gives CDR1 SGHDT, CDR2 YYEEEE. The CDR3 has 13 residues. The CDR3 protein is CASSTGTAYEQYF. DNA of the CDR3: TGTGCCAGCAGCACCGGGACAGCTTACGAGCAGTACTTC.

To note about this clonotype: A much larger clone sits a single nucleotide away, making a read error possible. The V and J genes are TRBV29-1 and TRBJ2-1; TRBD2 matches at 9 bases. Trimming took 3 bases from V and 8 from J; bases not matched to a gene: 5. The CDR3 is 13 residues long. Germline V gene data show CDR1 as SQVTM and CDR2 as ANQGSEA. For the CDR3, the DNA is TGCAGCGTTGATCGGCGGGAGGGTGATGAGCAGTTCTTC. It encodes CSVDRREGDEQFF.

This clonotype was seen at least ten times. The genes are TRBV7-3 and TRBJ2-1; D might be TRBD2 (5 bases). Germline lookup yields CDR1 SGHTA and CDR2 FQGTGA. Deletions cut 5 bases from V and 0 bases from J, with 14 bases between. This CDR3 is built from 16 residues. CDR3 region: CASSLGLESSYNEQFF. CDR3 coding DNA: TGTGCCAGCAGCCTCGGACTTGAGAGCTCCTACAATGAGCAGTTCTTC.

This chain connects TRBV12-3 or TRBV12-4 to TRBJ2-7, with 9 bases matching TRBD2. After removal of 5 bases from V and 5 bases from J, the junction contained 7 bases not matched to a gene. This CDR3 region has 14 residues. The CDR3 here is CASSLLAGIDEQYF. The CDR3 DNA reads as TGTGCCAGCAGTCTTCTAGCGGGAATCGACGAGCAGTACTTC.

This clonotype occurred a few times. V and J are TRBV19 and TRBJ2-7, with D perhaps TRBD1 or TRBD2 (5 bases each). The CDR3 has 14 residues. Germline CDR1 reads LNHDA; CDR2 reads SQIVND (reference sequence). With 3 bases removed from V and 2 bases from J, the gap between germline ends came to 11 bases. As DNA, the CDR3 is TGTGCCAGTAGTATTGGGGCGGGCACCTACGAGCAGTACTTC. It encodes CASSIGAGTYEQYF.

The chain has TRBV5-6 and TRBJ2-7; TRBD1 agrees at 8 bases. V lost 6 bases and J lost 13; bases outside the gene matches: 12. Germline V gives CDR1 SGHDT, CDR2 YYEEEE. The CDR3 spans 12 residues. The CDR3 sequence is CASTWGTGHKYF. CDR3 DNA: TGTGCCAGCACTTGGGGGACAGGCCACAAATACTTC.

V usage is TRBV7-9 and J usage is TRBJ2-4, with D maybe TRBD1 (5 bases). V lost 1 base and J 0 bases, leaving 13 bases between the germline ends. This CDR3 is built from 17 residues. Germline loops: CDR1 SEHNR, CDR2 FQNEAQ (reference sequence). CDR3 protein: CASSLGLGPPAKNIQYF. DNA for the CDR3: TGTGCCAGCAGCTTAGGTCTGGGGCCACCAGCCAAAAACATTCAGTACTTC.

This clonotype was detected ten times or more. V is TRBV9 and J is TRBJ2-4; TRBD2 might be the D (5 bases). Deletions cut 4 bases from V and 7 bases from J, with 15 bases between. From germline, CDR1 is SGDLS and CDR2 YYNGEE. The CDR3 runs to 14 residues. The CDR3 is CASSPPLRANIQYF. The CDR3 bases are TGTGCCAGCAGCCCCCCCTTGAGGGCGAACATTCAGTACTTC.

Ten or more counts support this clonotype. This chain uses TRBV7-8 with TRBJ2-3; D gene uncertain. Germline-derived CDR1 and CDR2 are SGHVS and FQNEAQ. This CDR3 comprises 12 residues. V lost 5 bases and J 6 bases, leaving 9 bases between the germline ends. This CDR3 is CASSIRADTQYF. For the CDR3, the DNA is TGTGCCAGCAGCATCCGAGCGGATACGCAGTATTTT.

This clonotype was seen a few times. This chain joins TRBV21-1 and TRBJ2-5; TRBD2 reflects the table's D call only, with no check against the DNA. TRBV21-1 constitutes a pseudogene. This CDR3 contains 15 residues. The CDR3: CAGADSGRAPETQYF. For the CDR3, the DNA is TGTGCCGGAGCCGATAGCGGGAGGGCCCCGGAGACCCAGTACTTC.

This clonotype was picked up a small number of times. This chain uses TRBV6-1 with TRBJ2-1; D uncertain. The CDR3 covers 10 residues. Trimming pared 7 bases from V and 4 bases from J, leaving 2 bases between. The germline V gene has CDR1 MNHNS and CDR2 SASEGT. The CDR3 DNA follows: TGTGCCAGCATATACAATGAGCAGTTCTTC. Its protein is CASIYNEQFF.

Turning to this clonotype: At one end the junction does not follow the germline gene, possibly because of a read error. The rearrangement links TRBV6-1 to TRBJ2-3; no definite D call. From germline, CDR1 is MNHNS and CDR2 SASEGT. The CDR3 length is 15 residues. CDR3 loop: CASILSVSSTDTQNF. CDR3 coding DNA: TGTGCCAGCATTTTATCAGTCAGTTCCACAGATACGCAGAATTTT.

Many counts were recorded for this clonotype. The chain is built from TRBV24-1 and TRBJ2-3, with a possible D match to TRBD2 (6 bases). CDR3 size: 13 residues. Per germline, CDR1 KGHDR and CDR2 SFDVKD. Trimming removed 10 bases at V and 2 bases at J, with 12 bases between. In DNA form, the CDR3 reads TGTGCCACGAGGGGACTTAACACAGATACGCAGTATTTT. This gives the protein CATRGLNTDTQYF.

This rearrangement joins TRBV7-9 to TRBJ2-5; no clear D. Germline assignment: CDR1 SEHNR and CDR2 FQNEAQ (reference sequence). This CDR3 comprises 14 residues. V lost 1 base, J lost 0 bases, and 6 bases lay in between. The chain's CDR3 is CASSLDGYQETQYF. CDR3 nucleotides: TGTGCCAGCAGCTTAGATGGGTACCAAGAGACCCAGTACTTC. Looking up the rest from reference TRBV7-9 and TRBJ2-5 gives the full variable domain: DTGVSQNPRHKITKRGQNVTFRCDPISEHNRLYWYRQTLGQGPEFLTYFQNEAQLEKSRLLSDRFSAERPKGSFSTLEIQRTEQGDSAMYLCASSLDGYQETQYFGPGTRLLVL.

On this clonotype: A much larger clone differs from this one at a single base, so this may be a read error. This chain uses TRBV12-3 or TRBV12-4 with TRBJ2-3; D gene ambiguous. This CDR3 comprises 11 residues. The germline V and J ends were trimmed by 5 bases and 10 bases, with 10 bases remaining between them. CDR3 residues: CASSPLDSQYF. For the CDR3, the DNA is TGTGCCAGCAGTCCCCTCGATTCGCAGTATTTT.

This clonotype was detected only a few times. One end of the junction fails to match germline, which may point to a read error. In DNA, the CDR3 is TGCGCCTGCAGCAGTAGCGGGAGCGCAGATACGCAGTATTTT. Its protein product is CACSSSGSADTQYF. The chain couples TRBV5-1 to TRBJ2-3; TRBD2 aligns across 9 bases. In germline, CDR1 is SGHRS, CDR2 YFSETQ. The CDR3 runs 14 residues. The full variable domain, in which reference TRBV5-1 and TRBJ2-3 provide the parts outside the CDR3, is KAGVTQTPRYLIKTRGQQVTLSCSPISGHRSVSWYQQTPGQGLQFLFEYFSETQRNKGNFPGRFSGRQFSNSRSEMNVSTLELGDSALYLCACSSSGSADTQYFGPGTRLTVL.

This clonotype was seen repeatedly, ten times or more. The CDR3 here is CASSLGASSTPRIGTQYF. As DNA, the CDR3 is TGTGCCAGCAGCTTAGGGGCCTCTAGCACTCCCCGGATAGGGACGCAGTATTTT. The chain is built from TRBV7-6 and TRBJ2-3; D might be TRBD2 (5 bases). This CDR3 is built from 18 residues. Trimming left V 1 base short and J 9 bases short, with 26 bases between. Germline CDR1 reads SGHVS; CDR2 reads FNYEAQ.

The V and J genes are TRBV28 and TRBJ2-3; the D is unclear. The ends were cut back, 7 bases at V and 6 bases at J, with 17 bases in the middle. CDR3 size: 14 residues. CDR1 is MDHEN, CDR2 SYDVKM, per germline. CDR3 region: CASKPFQASDTQYF. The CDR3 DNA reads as TGTGCCAGCAAACCCTTCCAGGCTTCGGATACGCAGTATTTT.

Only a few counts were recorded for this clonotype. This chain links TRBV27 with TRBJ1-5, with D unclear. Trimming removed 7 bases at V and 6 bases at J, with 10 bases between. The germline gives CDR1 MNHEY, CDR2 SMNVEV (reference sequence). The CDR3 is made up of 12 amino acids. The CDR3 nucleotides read TGTGCCAGCAACGTCCCGGGTCAGCCCCAGCATTTT. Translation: CASNVPGQPQHF.